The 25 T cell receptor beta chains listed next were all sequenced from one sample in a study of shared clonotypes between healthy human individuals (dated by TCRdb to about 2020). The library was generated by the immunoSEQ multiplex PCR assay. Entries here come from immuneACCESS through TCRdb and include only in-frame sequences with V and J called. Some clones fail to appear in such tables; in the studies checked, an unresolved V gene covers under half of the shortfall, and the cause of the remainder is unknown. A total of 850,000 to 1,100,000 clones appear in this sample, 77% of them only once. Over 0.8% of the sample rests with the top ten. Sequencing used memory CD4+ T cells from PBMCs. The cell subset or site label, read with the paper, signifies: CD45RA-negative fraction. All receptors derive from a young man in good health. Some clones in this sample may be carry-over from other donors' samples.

The CDR3 region is CASSSGTQGLKAFF. The CDR3 DNA is TGCGCCAGCAGCTCGGGGACCCAGGGGTTAAAAGCTTTCTTT. The V gene is TRBV5-1, the J gene TRBJ1-1; TRBD1 is a possible D gene (6 bases). The V and J ends lost 3 bases and 9 bases respectively, with 18 bases between them. CDR1 is SGHRS, CDR2 YFSETQ, per germline. The CDR3 totals 14 residues.

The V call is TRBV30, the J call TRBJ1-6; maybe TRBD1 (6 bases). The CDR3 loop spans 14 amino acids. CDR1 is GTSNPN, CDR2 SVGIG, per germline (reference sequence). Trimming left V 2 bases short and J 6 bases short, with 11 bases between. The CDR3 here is CAWSTGSPNSPLHF. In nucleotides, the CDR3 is TGTGCCTGGAGTACAGGGTCCCCTAATTCACCCCTCCACTTT.

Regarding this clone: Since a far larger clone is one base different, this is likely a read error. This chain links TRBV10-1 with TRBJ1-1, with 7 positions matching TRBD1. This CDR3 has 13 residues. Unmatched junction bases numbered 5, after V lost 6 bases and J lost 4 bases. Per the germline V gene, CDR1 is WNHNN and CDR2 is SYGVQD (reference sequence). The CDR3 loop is CASRQGTSTEAFF. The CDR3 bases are TGCGCCAGCAGACAGGGGACGAGCACTGAAGCTTTCTTT.

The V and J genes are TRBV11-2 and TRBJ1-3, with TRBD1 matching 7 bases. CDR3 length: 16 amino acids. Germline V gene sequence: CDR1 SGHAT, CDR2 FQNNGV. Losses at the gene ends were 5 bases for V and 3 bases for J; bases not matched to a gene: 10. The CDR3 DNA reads TGTGCCAGCAGCCCACTACAGGGGAGAAATGGAAACACCATATATTTT. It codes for CASSPLQGRNGNTIYF.

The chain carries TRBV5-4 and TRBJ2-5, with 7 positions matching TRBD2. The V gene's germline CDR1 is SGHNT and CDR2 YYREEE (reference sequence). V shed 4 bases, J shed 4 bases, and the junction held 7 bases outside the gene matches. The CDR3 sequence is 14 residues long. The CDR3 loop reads CASSPNTGGETQYF. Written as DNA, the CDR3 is TGTGCCAGCAGCCCAAACACGGGAGGAGAGACCCAGTACTTC.

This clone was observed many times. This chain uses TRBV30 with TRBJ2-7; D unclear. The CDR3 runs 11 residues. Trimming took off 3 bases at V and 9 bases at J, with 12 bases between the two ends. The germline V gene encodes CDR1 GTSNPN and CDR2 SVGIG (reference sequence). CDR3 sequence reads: CAWRMGLGQYF. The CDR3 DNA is TGTGCCTGGAGAATGGGGTTGGGGCAGTACTTC. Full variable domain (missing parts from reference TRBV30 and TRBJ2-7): SQTIHQWPATLVQPVGSPLSLECTVEGTSNPNLYWYRQAAGRGLQLLFYSVGIGQISSEVPQNLSASRPQDRQFILSSKKLLLSDSGFYLCAWRMGLGQYFGPGTRLTVT.

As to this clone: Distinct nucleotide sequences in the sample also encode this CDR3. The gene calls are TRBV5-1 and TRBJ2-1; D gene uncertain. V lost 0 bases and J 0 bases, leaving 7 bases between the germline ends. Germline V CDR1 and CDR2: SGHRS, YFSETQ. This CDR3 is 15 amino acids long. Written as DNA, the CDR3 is TGCGCCAGCAGCTTGGCCCTGGCCTCCTACAATGAGCAGTTCTTC. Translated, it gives CASSLALASYNEQFF. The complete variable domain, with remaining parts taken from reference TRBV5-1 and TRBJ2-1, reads KAGVTQTPRYLIKTRGQQVTLSCSPISGHRSVSWYQQTPGQGLQFLFEYFSETQRNKGNFPGRFSGRQFSNSRSEMNVSTLELGDSALYLCASSLALASYNEQFFGPGTRLTVL.

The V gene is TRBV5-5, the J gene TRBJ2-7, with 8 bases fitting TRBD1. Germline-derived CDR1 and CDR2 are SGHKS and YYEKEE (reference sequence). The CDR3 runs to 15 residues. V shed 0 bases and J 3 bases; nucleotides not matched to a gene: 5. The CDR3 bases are TGTGCCAGCAGCTTGGCCGGGACAGGAGGCTACGAGCAGTACTTC. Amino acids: CASSLAGTGGYEQYF.

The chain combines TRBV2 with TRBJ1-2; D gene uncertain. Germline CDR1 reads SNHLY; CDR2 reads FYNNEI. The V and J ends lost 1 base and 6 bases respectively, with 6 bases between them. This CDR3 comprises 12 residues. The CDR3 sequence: CASSEVLNGYTF. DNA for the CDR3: TGTGCCAGCAGTGAAGTCTTGAATGGCTACACCTTC.

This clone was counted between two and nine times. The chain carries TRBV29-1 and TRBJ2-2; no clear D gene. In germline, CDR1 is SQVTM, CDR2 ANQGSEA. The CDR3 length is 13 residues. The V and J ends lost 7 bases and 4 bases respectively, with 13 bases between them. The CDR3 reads CSAAMDSTGELFF. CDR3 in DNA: TGCAGCGCAGCCATGGATTCCACCGGGGAGCTGTTTTTT.

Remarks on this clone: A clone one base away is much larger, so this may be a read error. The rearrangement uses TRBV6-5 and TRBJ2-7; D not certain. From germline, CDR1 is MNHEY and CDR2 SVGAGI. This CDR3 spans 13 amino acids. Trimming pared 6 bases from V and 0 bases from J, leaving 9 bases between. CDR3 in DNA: TGTGCCAGCAGGGCCCCTAGCTCCTACGAGCAGTACTTC. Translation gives CASRAPSSYEQYF.

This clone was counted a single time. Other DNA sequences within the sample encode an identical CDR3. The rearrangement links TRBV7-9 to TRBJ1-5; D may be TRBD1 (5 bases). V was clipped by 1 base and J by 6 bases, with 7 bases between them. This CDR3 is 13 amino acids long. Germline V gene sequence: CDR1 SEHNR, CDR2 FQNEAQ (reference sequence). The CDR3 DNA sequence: TGTGCCAGCAGCTTAGGAAGGGGTCAGCCCCAGCATTTT. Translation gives CASSLGRGQPQHF.

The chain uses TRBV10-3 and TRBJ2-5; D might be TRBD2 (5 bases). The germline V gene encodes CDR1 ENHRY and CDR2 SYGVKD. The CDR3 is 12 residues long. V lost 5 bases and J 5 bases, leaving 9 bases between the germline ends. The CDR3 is CAISHPGETQYF. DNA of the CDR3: TGTGCCATCAGTCACCCGGGGGAGACCCAGTACTTC.

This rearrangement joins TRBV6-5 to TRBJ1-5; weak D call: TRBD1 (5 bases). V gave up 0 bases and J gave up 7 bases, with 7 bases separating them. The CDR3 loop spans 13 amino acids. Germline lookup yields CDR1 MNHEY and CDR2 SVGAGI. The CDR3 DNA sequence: TGTGCCAGCAGTTACTCTGGGGCGCAGCCCCAGCATTTT. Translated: CASSYSGAQPQHF.

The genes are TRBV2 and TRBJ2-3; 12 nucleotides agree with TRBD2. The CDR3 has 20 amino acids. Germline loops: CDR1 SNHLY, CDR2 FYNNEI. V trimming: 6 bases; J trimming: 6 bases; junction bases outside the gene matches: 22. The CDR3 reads CASSRPLAGGPQFSLDTQYF. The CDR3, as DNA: TGTGCCAGCAGCAGGCCTCTAGCGGGAGGGCCTCAGTTTTCTCTCGATACGCAGTATTTT.

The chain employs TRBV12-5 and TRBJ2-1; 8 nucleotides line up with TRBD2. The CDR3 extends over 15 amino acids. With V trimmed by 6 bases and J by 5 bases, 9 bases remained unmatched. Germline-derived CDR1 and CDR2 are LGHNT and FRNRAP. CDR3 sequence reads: CASGLGLASNNEQFF. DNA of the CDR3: TGTGCTAGTGGCCTCGGACTAGCTTCGAACAATGAGCAGTTCTTC.

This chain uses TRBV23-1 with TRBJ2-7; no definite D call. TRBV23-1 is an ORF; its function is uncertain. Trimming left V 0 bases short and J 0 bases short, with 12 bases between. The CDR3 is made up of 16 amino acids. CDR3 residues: CASSQSVRSLSYEQYF. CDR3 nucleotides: TGCGCCAGCAGTCAATCGGTCCGTTCCCTCTCCTACGAGCAGTACTTC.

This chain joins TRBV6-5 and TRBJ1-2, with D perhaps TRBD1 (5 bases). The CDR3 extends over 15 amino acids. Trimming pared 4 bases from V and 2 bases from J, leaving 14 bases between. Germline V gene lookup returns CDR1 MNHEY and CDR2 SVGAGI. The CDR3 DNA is TGTGCCAGCAGTTCCCCCTTCCAGGGAAACTATGGCTACACCTTC. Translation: CASSSPFQGNYGYTF.

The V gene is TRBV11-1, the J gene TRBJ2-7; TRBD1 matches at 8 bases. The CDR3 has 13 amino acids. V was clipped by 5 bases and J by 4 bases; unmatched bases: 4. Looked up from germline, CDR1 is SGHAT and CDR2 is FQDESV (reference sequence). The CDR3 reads CASSRTGSYEQYF. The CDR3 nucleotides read TGTGCCAGCAGCCGGACAGGGTCGTACGAGCAGTACTTC.

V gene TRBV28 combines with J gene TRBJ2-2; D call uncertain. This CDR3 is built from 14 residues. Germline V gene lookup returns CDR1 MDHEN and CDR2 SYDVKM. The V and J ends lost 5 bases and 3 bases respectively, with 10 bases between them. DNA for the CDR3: TGTGCCAGCAGTCCGTACCAACACACCGGGGAGCTGTTTTTT. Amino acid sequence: CASSPYQHTGELFF.

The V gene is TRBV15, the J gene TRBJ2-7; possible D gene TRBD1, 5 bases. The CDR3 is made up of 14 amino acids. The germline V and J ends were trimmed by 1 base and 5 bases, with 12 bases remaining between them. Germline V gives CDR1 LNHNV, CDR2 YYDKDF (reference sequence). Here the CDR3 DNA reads TGTGCCACCAGCAGAGGCAGGGCCCTGGACGAGCAGTACTTC. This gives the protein CATSRGRALDEQYF.

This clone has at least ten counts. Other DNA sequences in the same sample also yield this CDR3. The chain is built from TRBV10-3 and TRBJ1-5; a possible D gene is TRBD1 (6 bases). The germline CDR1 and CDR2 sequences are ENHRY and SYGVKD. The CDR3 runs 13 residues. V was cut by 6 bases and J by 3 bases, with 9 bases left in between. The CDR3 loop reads CAISRDNNQPQHF. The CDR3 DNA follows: TGTGCCATCAGCCGGGACAACAATCAGCCCCAGCATTTT.

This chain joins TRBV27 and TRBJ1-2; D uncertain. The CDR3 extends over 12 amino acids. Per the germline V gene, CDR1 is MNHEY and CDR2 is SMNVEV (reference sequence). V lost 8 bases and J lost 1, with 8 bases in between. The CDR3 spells CASGIGNYGYTF. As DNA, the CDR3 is TGTGCCAGCGGAATTGGTAACTATGGCTACACCTTC.

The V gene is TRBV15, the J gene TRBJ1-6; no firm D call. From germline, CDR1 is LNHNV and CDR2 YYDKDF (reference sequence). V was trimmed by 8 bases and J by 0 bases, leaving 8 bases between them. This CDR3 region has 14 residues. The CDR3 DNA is TGTGCCACCCGACGGCGCTCCTATAATTCACCCCTCCACTTT. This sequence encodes CATRRRSYNSPLHF. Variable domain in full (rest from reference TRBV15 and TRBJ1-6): DAMVIQNPRYQVTQFGKPVTLSCSQTLNHNVMYWYQQKSSQAPKLLFHYYDKDFNNEADTPDNFQSRRPNTSFCFLDIRSPGLGDTAMYLCATRRRSYNSPLHFGNGTRLTVT.

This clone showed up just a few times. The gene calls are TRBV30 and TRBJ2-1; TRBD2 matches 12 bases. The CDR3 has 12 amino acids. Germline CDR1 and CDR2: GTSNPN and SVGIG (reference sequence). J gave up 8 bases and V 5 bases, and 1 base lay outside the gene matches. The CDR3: CAWGTSGHEQFF. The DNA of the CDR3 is TGTGCCTGGGGGACTAGCGGGCATGAGCAGTTCTTC.